Below, one TCR beta chain is given with its context. Antigen: not known. Naive CD8 populations comprised CD45RO-negative cells positively selected for CCR7, excluding terminally differentiated effector memory CD45RA+ cells. The data were obtained in a study of shared clonotypes between healthy human individuals. The CDR3 has 14 residues. The V and J ends lost 0 bases and 5 bases respectively, with 10 bases between them. Germline lookup yields CDR1 SGHAT and CDR2 FQNNGV. TCRdb keeps only in-frame clones here, not all; method: immunoSEQ multiplex PCR. The sample contains hundreds of thousands of clones, around 96% of which appear only once. Findings and limits, study-wide: Enrolling few donors narrowed the genetic and exposure-history diversity that was represented. Sequencing depth was expected to affect clonotype sharing among donors.

The chain recombines TRBV11-2 with TRBJ2-5, with D perhaps assigned TRBD1 or TRBD2 (6 bases each). The sample taken for sequencing was naive CD8+ T cells sorted from blood. The sequence derives from a woman between 25 and 40 years old in good health. The chain's CDR3 is CASSLDVGGETQYF. In nucleotides, the CDR3 is TGTGCCAGCAGCTTAGATGTAGGGGGGGAGACCCAGTACTTC.